These 16 T cell receptor beta chains share one sample of origin, sequenced in a study of fetal regulatory T cell absence and autoimmunity. Method: immunoSEQ multiplex PCR; TCRdb's copy keeps in-frame clones and lacks some. The data hold approximately 49,000 clones, with just under 85% observed a single time. The sequenced sample consisted of cord blood. These receptor sequences come from a newborn boy with IPEX syndrome.

This clone has a single count. V is TRBV11-3 and J is TRBJ2-7, with 8 bases identical to TRBD2. Germline CDR1 and CDR2: SGHNT and YENEEA. This CDR3 region has 17 residues. The trim removed 4 bases at V and 1 base at J, leaving 12 bases unmatched. In DNA form, the CDR3 reads TGTGCCAGCAGCTCCTCCCCTCTAGCGGGTTCTTCCTACGAGCAGTACTTC. Protein product: CASSSSPLAGSSYEQYF.

In this sample, this clone turned up a few times. V usage is TRBV11-2 and J usage is TRBJ1-2, with unresolved D. The V end was cut by 5 bases, the J end by 5 bases, with 27 bases between. The CDR3 extends over 18 amino acids. CDR1 is SGHAT, CDR2 FQNNGV, per germline. CDR3 DNA: TGTGCCAGCAGCCTCTCCGGACCCTCATCCGACCTCCTATATGGCTACACCTTC. Protein product: CASSLSGPSSDLLYGYTF.

In this sample, this clone turned up once. This chain connects TRBV4-1 to TRBJ2-1; 9 bases are shared with TRBD2. CDR3 length: 18 amino acids. Germline loops: CDR1 MGHRA, CDR2 YSYEKL. Unmatched junction bases numbered 12, after V lost 3 bases and J lost 3 bases. CDR3: CASSQASGGSLIYNEQFF. The CDR3 DNA reads as TGCGCCAGCAGCCAGGCAAGCGGGGGGTCGCTAATCTACAATGAGCAGTTCTTC.

There are a few counts of this clone. The chain links TRBV2 to TRBJ1-6; possibly TRBD1 for D (5 bases). The germline V gene encodes CDR1 SNHLY and CDR2 FYNNEI. CDR3 length equals 13 residues. Trimming shortened V by 3 bases and J by 9 bases, and 9 bases separated the two germline ends. CDR3 protein: CASSEGLSSPLHF. In nucleotides, the CDR3 is TGTGCCAGCAGTGAGGGGCTGAGTTCACCCCTCCACTTT. Full variable domain (remainder filled in from reference TRBV2 and TRBJ1-6): EPEVTQTPSHQVTQMGQEVILRCVPISNHLYFYWYRQILGQKVEFLVSFYNNEISEKSEIFDDQFSVERPDGSNFTLKIRSTKLEDSAMYFCASSEGLSSPLHFGNGTRLTVT.

The chain links TRBV5-1 to TRBJ1-1; D gene uncertain. Trimming removed 0 bases from V and 4 bases from J, with 7 bases in between. This CDR3 is built from 13 residues. Germline V CDR1 and CDR2: SGHRS, YFSETQ. CDR3 bases: TGCGCCAGCAGCTTGGAGGGTGGCACTGAAGCTTTCTTT. This gives the protein CASSLEGGTEAFF.

This clone has a handful of counts. The chain couples TRBV6-5 to TRBJ2-7, with D perhaps TRBD1 (6 bases). Between the trimmed V and J ends, which lost 6 bases and 6 bases, there was a span of 12 bases. Germline CDR1 reads MNHEY; CDR2 reads SVGAGI. This CDR3 contains 12 residues. CDR3 protein: CASSRGTTEQYF. The CDR3 coding sequence is TGTGCCAGCAGCCGAGGGACAACCGAGCAGTACTTC.

The CDR3 sequence: CASSHLAGGRYEQYF. CDR3 nucleotide sequence: TGCGCCAGCAGCCACCTAGCGGGAGGGCGTTACGAGCAGTACTTC. V usage is TRBV4-1 and J usage is TRBJ2-7, with 12 bases fitting TRBD2. CDR3 length equals 15 residues. Germline V gene data show CDR1 as MGHRA and CDR2 as YSYEKL. V trimming: 3 bases; J trimming: 4 bases; junction bases outside the gene matches: 4.

This sequence joins TRBV6-1 and TRBJ2-7; 11 nucleotides align to TRBD1. CDR1 MNHNS and CDR2 SASEGT come from the germline V gene. The CDR3 is 15 amino acids. The V and J ends lost 6 bases and 0 bases, in that order; junction bases with no gene match: 4. In DNA, the CDR3 is TGTGCCAGCAGGGGGACAGGGGGGGACTCCTACGAGCAGTACTTC. The encoded protein is CASRGTGGDSYEQYF.

This clone is a singleton in its sample. This chain joins TRBV19 and TRBJ2-2; 7 bases align to TRBD2. This CDR3 has 13 residues. Trimming cost V 3 bases and J 6 bases; bases outside gene matches: 1. Germline V gene data show CDR1 as LNHDA and CDR2 as SQIVND (reference sequence). This CDR3 reads CASSMGGAGELFF. In DNA form, the CDR3 reads TGTGCCAGTAGTATGGGGGGGGCCGGGGAGCTGTTTTTT.

The V and J genes are TRBV7-9 and TRBJ1-2; D is unresolved. Per germline, CDR1 SEHNR and CDR2 FQNEAQ (reference sequence). V lost 5 bases, J lost 8 bases, and 18 bases lay in between. The CDR3 is 14 amino acids. CDR3 region: CASSLSNPFEGYTF. In DNA form, the CDR3 reads TGTGCCAGCAGCCTATCTAATCCTTTCGAGGGCTACACCTTC.

The J gene is TRBJ2-2, the V gene TRBV9; 8 bases are a match to TRBD2. The CDR3 consists of 16 residues. The V gene's germline CDR1 is SGDLS and CDR2 YYNGEE. V lost 4 bases, J lost 6 bases, and 11 bases stayed unmatched. This CDR3 reads CASSLSGVGPAGELFF. Written as DNA, the CDR3 is TGTGCCAGCAGCCTTAGCGGGGTAGGTCCCGCCGGGGAGCTGTTTTTT.

The chain joins TRBV2 to TRBJ1-3, with D perhaps matching TRBD1 (6 bases). The germline V gene encodes CDR1 SNHLY and CDR2 FYNNEI. The CDR3 is 15 amino acids. Trimming removed 5 bases at V and 1 base at J, with 12 bases between. CDR3 nucleotides: TGTGCCAGCAGTCCCAGGGGCCAGTCTGGAAACACCATATATTTT. Translation: CASSPRGQSGNTIYF.

The J gene is TRBJ1-5, the V gene TRBV18; 11 nucleotides match TRBD1. CDR3 length: 16 amino acids. Trimming removed 6 bases from V and 4 bases from J; junction bases left unmatched: 8. From germline, CDR1 is KGHSH and CDR2 LQKENI. CDR3 residues: CASSRSGTGGNQPQHF. The CDR3 nucleotides read TGTGCCAGCTCCCGGTCCGGGACAGGGGGTAATCAGCCCCAGCATTTT.

The chain joins TRBV6-1 to TRBJ2-7, with 10 bases identical to TRBD1. Germline CDR1 and CDR2: MNHNS and SASEGT. V was clipped by 8 bases and J by 3 bases; unmatched bases: 1. This CDR3 spans 12 amino acids. The CDR3, as DNA: TGTGCCAGCCGGGACAGGGGCTACGAGCAGTACTTC. Protein product: CASRDRGYEQYF.

The DNA for the CDR3 is TGTGCCATCAGTGGCCCGGCTAGCGGGAGGGTGGACACCTACGAGCAGTACTTC. This encodes CAISGPASGRVDTYEQYF. The chain has TRBV10-3 and TRBJ2-7; 12 nucleotides align to TRBD2. Unmatched junction bases numbered 12, after V lost 4 bases and J lost 2 bases. CDR1 is ENHRY and CDR2 is SYGVKD in the germline V gene. The CDR3 is 18 amino acids.

This chain joins TRBV27 and TRBJ1-2, with 7 bases matching TRBD1. Germline lookup yields CDR1 MNHEY and CDR2 SMNVEV (reference sequence). The CDR3 spans 19 residues. J lost 1 base, V lost 3 bases, and 17 bases had no gene match. The CDR3 loop reads CASSLKGQGGAARNYGYTF. The CDR3 DNA sequence: TGTGCCAGCAGTTTGAAAGGACAAGGGGGCGCTGCACGTAACTATGGCTACACCTTC.